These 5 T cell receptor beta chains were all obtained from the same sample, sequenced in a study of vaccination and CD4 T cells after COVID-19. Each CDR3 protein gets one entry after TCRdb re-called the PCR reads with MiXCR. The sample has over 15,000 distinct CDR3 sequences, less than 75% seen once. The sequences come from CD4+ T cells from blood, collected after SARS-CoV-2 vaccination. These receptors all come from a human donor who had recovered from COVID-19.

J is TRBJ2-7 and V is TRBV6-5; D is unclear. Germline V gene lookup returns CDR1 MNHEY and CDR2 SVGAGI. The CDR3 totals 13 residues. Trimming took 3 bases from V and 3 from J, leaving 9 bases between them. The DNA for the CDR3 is TGTGCCAGCAGTTATGTCCCCCGCTACGAGCAGTACTTC. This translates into CASSYVPRYEQYF.

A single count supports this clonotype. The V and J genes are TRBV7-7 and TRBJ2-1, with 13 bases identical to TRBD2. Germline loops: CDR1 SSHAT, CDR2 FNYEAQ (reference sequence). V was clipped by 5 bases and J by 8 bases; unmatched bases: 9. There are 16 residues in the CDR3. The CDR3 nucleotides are TGTGCCAGCAGCCGACTAGCGGGGGGTCGGTCCGATGAGCAGTTCTTC. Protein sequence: CASSRLAGGRSDEQFF.

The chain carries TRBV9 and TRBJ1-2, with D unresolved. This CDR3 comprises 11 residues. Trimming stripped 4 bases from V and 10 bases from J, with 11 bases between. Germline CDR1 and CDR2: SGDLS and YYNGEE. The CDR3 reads CASSTIMHYTF. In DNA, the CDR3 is TGTGCCAGCAGCACAATTATGCACTACACCTTC. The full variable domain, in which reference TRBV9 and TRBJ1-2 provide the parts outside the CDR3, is DSGVTQTPKHLITATGQRVTLRCSPRSGDLSVYWYQQSLDQGLQFLIQYYNGEERAKGNILERFSAQQFPDLHSELNLSSLELGDSALYFCASSTIMHYTFGSGTRLTVV.

The CDR3, as DNA: TGCAGTGCTAGATCTAGCGCGACAGATACGCAGTATTTT. Amino acids: CSARSSATDTQYF. The chain employs TRBV20-1 and TRBJ2-3; D possibly corresponds to TRBD2 (6 bases). V lost 2 bases to trimming and J lost 3 bases, with 9 bases between them. The CDR3 extends over 13 amino acids. Per the germline V gene, CDR1 is DFQATT and CDR2 is SNEGSKA (reference sequence).

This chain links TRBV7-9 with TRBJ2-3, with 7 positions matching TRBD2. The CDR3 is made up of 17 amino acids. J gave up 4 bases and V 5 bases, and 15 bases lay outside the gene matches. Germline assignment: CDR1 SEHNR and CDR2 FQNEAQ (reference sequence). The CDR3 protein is CASSPLGAGVTADTQYF. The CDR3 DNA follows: TGTGCCAGCAGCCCCCTAGGGGCGGGAGTGACCGCAGATACGCAGTATTTT.